The 28 T cell receptor beta chains presented below share a single source sample, sequenced in a study of beta chain features in type 1 diabetes. Of the isolated RNA, all was reverse transcribed, and so the sequenced material was expressed TCRB transcripts. Produced via immunoSEQ multiplex PCR; TCRdb's table is partial and in-frame only. The table has about 360,000 clones, roughly 12% seen once; the top ten hold 0.017%. The material sequenced was naive CD4+ T cells from blood. All receptors come from a young man in good health.

The chain is built from TRBV7-2 and TRBJ2-1, with unresolved D. Trimming took 5 bases from V and 9 from J, leaving 11 bases between them. The CDR3 consists of 12 residues. Looked up from germline, CDR1 is SGHTA and CDR2 is FQGNSA. CDR3 bases: TGTGCCAGCAGCCTCCAAGGAGCTGAGCAGTTCTTC. Amino acid sequence: CASSLQGAEQFF.

This clone was seen more than once but under ten times. The chain joins TRBV19 to TRBJ2-4; 12 bases agree with TRBD1. With V trimmed by 9 bases and J by 6 bases, 6 bases remained unmatched. Per the germline V gene, CDR1 is LNHDA and CDR2 is SQIVND (reference sequence). This CDR3 has 14 amino acids. The CDR3 DNA sequence: TGTGCCAGCGGGACAGGGGGCGCGGGAAACATTCAGTACTTC. As protein: CASGTGGAGNIQYF. Drawing the rest from reference TRBV19 and TRBJ2-4, the complete variable domain is DGGITQSPKYLFRKEGQNVTLSCEQNLNHDAMYWYRQDPGQGLRLIYYSQIVNDFQKGDIAEGYSVSREKKESFPLTVTSAQKNPTAFYLCASGTGGAGNIQYFGAGTRLSVL.

CDR3 residues: CSSAGLAMINNEQFF. The DNA for the CDR3 is TGCAGCAGTGCGGGCCTGGCGATGATAAACAATGAGCAGTTCTTC. The genes are TRBV29-1 and TRBJ2-1; the D gene is possibly TRBD2 (5 bases). The CDR3 is 15 amino acids. The V gene lost 8 bases and the J gene lost 5 bases, with 22 bases spanning the gap. The V gene's germline CDR1 is SQVTM and CDR2 ANQGSEA.

Turning to this clone: Other DNA sequences in this specimen translate into the identical CDR3. The chain carries TRBV7-2 and TRBJ1-1, with D perhaps TRBD1 (6 bases). CDR3 length equals 14 residues. V lost 1 base to trimming and J lost 4 bases, with 10 bases between them. Germline V lookup: CDR1 SGHTA, CDR2 FQGNSA. CDR3 DNA sequence: TGTGCCAGCAGCTTAGTTATCAGGGGCACTGAAGCTTTCTTT. This codes for CASSLVIRGTEAFF.

The chain uses TRBV5-4 and TRBJ2-7; 7 nucleotides match TRBD2. The CDR3 covers 14 residues. J lost 1 base, V lost 3 bases, and 4 bases had no gene match. Germline assignment: CDR1 SGHNT and CDR2 YYREEE (reference sequence). The CDR3 loop is CASSSAGNSYEQYF. The CDR3, as DNA: TGTGCCAGCAGCTCAGCGGGGAATTCCTACGAGCAGTACTTC.

The chain carries TRBV5-6 and TRBJ2-7; D may be TRBD1 (5 bases). With 0 bases removed from V and 0 bases from J, the gap between germline ends came to 7 bases. This CDR3 spans 14 amino acids. In germline, CDR1 is SGHDT, CDR2 YYEEEE. The CDR3 region has the DNA TGTGCCAGCAGCTTGGTAGGGGCCTCCTACGAGCAGTACTTC. Encoded protein: CASSLVGASYEQYF.

This clone came up a few times. The chain combines TRBV30 with TRBJ1-3; 8 bases are a match to TRBD1. This CDR3 has 14 amino acids. J lost 3 bases, V lost 3 bases, and 4 bases had no gene match. Germline lookup yields CDR1 GTSNPN and CDR2 SVGIG (reference sequence). The CDR3 protein is CAWRDRGNGNTIYF. The CDR3 DNA is TGTGCCTGGAGAGACAGGGGTAATGGAAACACCATATATTTT.

V usage is TRBV6-6 and J usage is TRBJ2-7, with D maybe TRBD1 (6 bases). This CDR3 is built from 13 residues. The V gene lost 6 bases and the J gene lost 3 bases, with 12 bases spanning the gap. Germline values: CDR1 MNHNY, CDR2 SVGAGI (reference sequence). CDR3 coding DNA: TGTGCCAGCAGGTCCCCACAGGGCTACGAGCAGTACTTC. It is translated as CASRSPQGYEQYF.

Comments on this clone: This same CDR3 is encoded by further DNA sequences in the sample. The V gene is TRBV9, the J gene TRBJ2-7, with D tentatively TRBD1 (5 bases). The ends were cut back, 5 bases at V and 3 bases at J, with 9 bases in the middle. This CDR3 has 12 amino acids. CDR1 and CDR2 (germline): SGDLS, YYNGEE. CDR3 sequence reads: CASSRGGYEQYF. In DNA form, the CDR3 reads TGTGCCAGCAGTAGGGGCGGCTACGAGCAGTACTTC. The complete variable domain, with remaining parts taken from reference TRBV9 and TRBJ2-7, reads DSGVTQTPKHLITATGQRVTLRCSPRSGDLSVYWYQQSLDQGLQFLIQYYNGEERAKGNILERFSAQQFPDLHSELNLSSLELGDSALYFCASSRGGYEQYFGPGTRLTVT.

The chain recombines TRBV7-9 with TRBJ1-4; TRBD1 agrees at 7 bases. The CDR3 loop spans 15 amino acids. Germline values: CDR1 SEHNR, CDR2 FQNEAQ (reference sequence). V gave up 5 bases and J gave up 5 bases; unmatched junction bases: 8. CDR3 DNA sequence: TGTGCCAGCAGCCACGACAGGGTGAGGAATGAAAAACTGTTTTTT. It encodes CASSHDRVRNEKLFF.

This clone was counted between two and nine times. The chain combines TRBV21-1 with TRBJ2-1; the table's D call, TRBD1, was not checked against the DNA. TRBV21-1 is given as a pseudogene. CDR3 size: 20 residues. The CDR3 reads CASDRKGHGGEPGARNEQFF. The CDR3, as DNA: TGTGCCAGCGACCGCAAGGGGCATGGGGGCGAACCAGGAGCTCGCAATGAGCAGTTCTTC.

V usage is TRBV25-1 and J usage is TRBJ2-7; TRBD1 matches 8 bases. V trimming: 0 bases; J trimming: 4 bases; junction bases outside the gene matches: 8. CDR1 and CDR2 from the germline V gene are MGHDK and SYGVNS. CDR3 length equals 16 residues. The CDR3 DNA reads as TGTGCCAGCAGTGAATATGCCGGACAGGGTAAATACGAGCAGTACTTC. Translated, it gives CASSEYAGQGKYEQYF.

The V gene is TRBV5-1, the J gene TRBJ1-1; 9 bases are a match to TRBD1. V was clipped by 2 bases and J by 7 bases; unmatched bases: 3. The germline CDR1 and CDR2 sequences are SGHRS and YFSETQ. The CDR3 length is 13 residues. The CDR3 spells CASSFMTGGEAFF. The CDR3 region has the DNA TGCGCCAGCAGCTTCATGACAGGGGGTGAAGCTTTCTTT.

This clone has more than one count but fewer than ten. The chain links TRBV5-1 to TRBJ2-2; TRBD1 might be the D (6 bases). The germline gives CDR1 SGHRS, CDR2 YFSETQ. This CDR3 is 14 amino acids long. V gave up 4 bases and J gave up 1 base, with 8 bases separating them. The CDR3 loop reads CASSEQGNTGELFF. For the CDR3, the DNA is TGCGCCAGCAGCGAACAGGGGAACACCGGGGAGCTGTTTTTT.

The chain uses TRBV28 and TRBJ2-2, with D hard to call. Trimming removed 5 bases from V and 3 bases from J, with 7 bases in between. Germline CDR1 reads MDHEN; CDR2 reads SYDVKM. The CDR3 consists of 13 residues. In DNA, the CDR3 is TGTGCCAGCAGTGGTAGCCACACCGGGGAGCTGTTTTTT. Encoded protein: CASSGSHTGELFF.

This clone has just a few counts. The chain uses TRBV7-9 and TRBJ2-7; 9 bases agree with TRBD2. The V gene's germline CDR1 is SEHNR and CDR2 FQNEAQ (reference sequence). The trim removed 7 bases at V and 5 bases at J, leaving 9 bases unmatched. This CDR3 is 14 amino acids long. CDR3 amino acids: CASTTASGIHEQYF. CDR3 sequence (DNA): TGTGCCAGCACCACGGCTAGCGGGATTCACGAGCAGTACTTC.

The chain combines TRBV9 with TRBJ1-1, with 8 positions matching TRBD1. The length of the CDR3 is 16 residues. J was trimmed by 0 bases and V by 5 bases; bases with no gene match: 9. Germline assignment: CDR1 SGDLS and CDR2 YYNGEE. CDR3 in amino acids: CASSWAGGLVNTEAFF. The CDR3 region has the DNA TGTGCCAGCAGTTGGGCAGGGGGCCTAGTGAACACTGAAGCTTTCTTT. The whole variable domain, filled in from reference TRBV9 and TRBJ1-1, reads DSGVTQTPKHLITATGQRVTLRCSPRSGDLSVYWYQQSLDQGLQFLIQYYNGEERAKGNILERFSAQQFPDLHSELNLSSLELGDSALYFCASSWAGGLVNTEAFFGQGTRLTVV.

This clone was found a few times. The rearrangement links TRBV5-1 to TRBJ2-3, with a tentative D call TRBD1 (5 bases). With 0 bases removed from V and 2 bases from J, the gap between germline ends came to 10 bases. The CDR3 contains 15 residues. In germline, CDR1 is SGHRS, CDR2 YFSETQ. The CDR3, as DNA: TGCGCCAGCAGCTTGGCCGACAGACTCACAGATACGCAGTATTTT. Its translation: CASSLADRLTDTQYF.

The rearrangement uses TRBV28 and TRBJ1-1; TRBD1 might be the D (5 bases). The CDR3 length is 16 residues. Germline CDR1 MDHEN, CDR2 SYDVKM. Trimming left V 6 bases short and J 3 bases short, with 20 bases between. In DNA form, the CDR3 reads TGTGCCAGCAGCCTCTGGCGGGGGTCAGTATACACTGAAGCTTTCTTT. As protein: CASSLWRGSVYTEAFF.

The chain couples TRBV5-1 to TRBJ2-3; D is ambiguous. Trimming left V 0 bases short and J 0 bases short, with 8 bases between. The CDR3 length is 15 residues. In germline, CDR1 is SGHRS, CDR2 YFSETQ. DNA for the CDR3: TGCGCCAGCAGCTTGGAGTGGCGGAGCACAGATACGCAGTATTTT. Its translation: CASSLEWRSTDTQYF. The full variable domain, its missing parts supplied by reference TRBV5-1 and TRBJ2-3, is KAGVTQTPRYLIKTRGQQVTLSCSPISGHRSVSWYQQTPGQGLQFLFEYFSETQRNKGNFPGRFSGRQFSNSRSEMNVSTLELGDSALYLCASSLEWRSTDTQYFGPGTRLTVL.

The V and J genes are TRBV4-1 and TRBJ1-6, with TRBD1 matching over 10 bases. This CDR3 is 13 amino acids long. The V and J ends lost 8 bases and 9 bases, in that order; junction bases with no gene match: 4. CDR1 MGHRA and CDR2 YSYEKL come from the germline V gene. In nucleotides, the CDR3 is TGCGCCAGCGCCGGGACAGGGGTTTCACCCCTCCACTTT. It yields the protein CASAGTGVSPLHF.

This clone turned up a few times. This rearrangement joins TRBV5-6 to TRBJ1-6; 7 positions match TRBD1. V dropped 2 bases and J dropped 6; count of bases not matched to a gene: 5. The CDR3 runs to 15 residues. Germline-derived CDR1 and CDR2 are SGHDT and YYEEEE. CDR3 sequence: CASSLRRDSNSPLHF. The CDR3 nucleotides read TGTGCCAGCAGCTTACGCCGGGACAGTAATTCACCCCTCCACTTT.

The rearrangement links TRBV5-4 to TRBJ1-2; the D gene is possibly TRBD1 (5 bases). Germline V gives CDR1 SGHNT, CDR2 YYREEE (reference sequence). CDR3 length: 13 amino acids. With 4 bases removed from V and 3 bases from J, the gap between germline ends came to 10 bases. The DNA for the CDR3 is TGTGCCAGCAGCCCGGGGGGGTACTATGGCTACACCTTC. Translated, it gives CASSPGGYYGYTF.

V and J are TRBV29-1 and TRBJ2-5; possibly TRBD1 for D (8 bases). The CDR3 extends over 14 amino acids. Trimming removed 5 bases from V and 1 base from J, with 14 bases in between. Germline CDR1 and CDR2: SQVTM and ANQGSEA. This chain's CDR3 is CSVLQGGGQETQYF. CDR3 DNA: TGCAGCGTTCTACAGGGGGGGGGCCAAGAGACCCAGTACTTC.

The V call is TRBV7-2, the J call TRBJ2-3; 10 nucleotides line up with TRBD2. Germline CDR1 reads SGHTA; CDR2 reads FQGNSA. The CDR3 consists of 15 residues. After removal of 5 bases from V and 3 bases from J, the junction contained 5 bases not matched to a gene. The CDR3 region is CASSRLAGVTDTQYF. The CDR3 bases are TGTGCCAGCAGCCGGCTAGCGGGAGTGACAGATACGCAGTATTTT. The variable domain in full, completed from reference TRBV7-2 and TRBJ2-3, reads GAGVSQSPSNKVTEKGKDVELRCDPISGHTALYWYRQSLGQGLEFLIYFQGNSAPDKSGLPSDRFSAERTGGSVSTLTIQRTQQEDSAVYLCASSRLAGVTDTQYFGPGTRLTVL.

This clone was counted only a few times. The same CDR3 also results from other DNA sequences found in this sample. The rearrangement links TRBV7-3 to TRBJ1-1; D might be TRBD1 (5 bases). Germline V CDR1 and CDR2: SGHTA, FQGTGA. The CDR3 length is 13 residues. Trimming took 2 bases from V and 5 from J, leaving 9 bases between them. The CDR3 coding sequence is TGTGCCAGCAGCTTATCGGGGGATACTGAAGCTTTCTTT. It yields the protein CASSLSGDTEAFF.

V and J are TRBV9 and TRBJ2-1, with D perhaps matching TRBD2 (6 bases). Per germline, CDR1 SGDLS and CDR2 YYNGEE. This CDR3 has 12 residues. V was cut by 4 bases and J by 9 bases, with 11 bases left in between. The CDR3 nucleotides read TGTGCCAGCAGCACACTAGCAACTGAGCAGTTCTTC. It translates to CASSTLATEQFF.

This clone was observed a few times. The J gene is TRBJ1-6, the V gene TRBV4-3, with D hard to call. The CDR3 covers 14 residues. The V and J ends lost 0 bases and 11 bases respectively, with 11 bases between them. The V gene's germline CDR1 is LGHNA and CDR2 YSLEER. CDR3 residues: CASSQDWREAPLHF. Here the CDR3 DNA reads TGCGCCAGCAGCCAAGATTGGAGGGAGGCACCCCTCCACTTT.